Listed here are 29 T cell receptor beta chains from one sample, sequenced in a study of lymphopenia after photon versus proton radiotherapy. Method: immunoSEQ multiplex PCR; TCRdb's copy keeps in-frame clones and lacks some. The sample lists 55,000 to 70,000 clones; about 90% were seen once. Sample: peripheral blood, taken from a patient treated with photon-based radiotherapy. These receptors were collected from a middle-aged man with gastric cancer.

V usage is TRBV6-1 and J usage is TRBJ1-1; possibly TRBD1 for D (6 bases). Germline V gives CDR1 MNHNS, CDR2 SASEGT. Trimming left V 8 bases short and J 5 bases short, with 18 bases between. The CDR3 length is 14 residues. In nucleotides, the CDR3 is TGTGCCAGCCGCCGCGGAGGGGGATTGACTGAAGCTTTCTTT. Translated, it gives CASRRGGGLTEAFF.

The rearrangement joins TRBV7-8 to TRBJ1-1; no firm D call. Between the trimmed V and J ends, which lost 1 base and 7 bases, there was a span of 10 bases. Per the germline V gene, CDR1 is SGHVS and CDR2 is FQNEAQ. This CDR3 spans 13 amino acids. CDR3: CASSLGRTLEAFF. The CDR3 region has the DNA TGTGCCAGCAGCTTAGGGAGGACCCTTGAAGCTTTCTTT.

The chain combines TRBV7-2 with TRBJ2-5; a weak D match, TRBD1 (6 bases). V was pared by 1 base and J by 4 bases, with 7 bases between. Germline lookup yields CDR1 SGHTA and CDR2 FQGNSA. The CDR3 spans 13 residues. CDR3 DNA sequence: TGTGCCAGCAGCTTAGACAGGGTAGAGACCCAGTACTTC. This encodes CASSLDRVETQYF.

The DNA of the CDR3 is TGTGCCAGCTCACCACTGGGCCAGGCTTACTCTGGAAACACCATATATTTT. Translated, it gives CASSPLGQAYSGNTIYF. This chain connects TRBV18 to TRBJ1-3; no definite D call. Germline assignment: CDR1 KGHSH and CDR2 LQKENI. Trimming removed 1 base from V and 0 bases from J, with 13 bases in between. The CDR3 is made up of 17 amino acids.

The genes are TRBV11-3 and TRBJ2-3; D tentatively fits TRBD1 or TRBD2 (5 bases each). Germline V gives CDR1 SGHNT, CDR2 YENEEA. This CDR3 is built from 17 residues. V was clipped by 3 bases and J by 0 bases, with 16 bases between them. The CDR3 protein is CASSFGDGWASTDTQYF. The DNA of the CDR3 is TGTGCCAGCAGCTTTGGGGACGGTTGGGCTAGCACAGATACGCAGTATTTT.

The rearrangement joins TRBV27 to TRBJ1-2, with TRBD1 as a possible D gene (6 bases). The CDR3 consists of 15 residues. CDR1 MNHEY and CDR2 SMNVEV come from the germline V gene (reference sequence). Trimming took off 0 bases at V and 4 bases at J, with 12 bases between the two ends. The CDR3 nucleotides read TGTGCCAGCAGTTTATCCGCAGGGGTGGGCTATGGCTACACCTTC. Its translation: CASSLSAGVGYGYTF.

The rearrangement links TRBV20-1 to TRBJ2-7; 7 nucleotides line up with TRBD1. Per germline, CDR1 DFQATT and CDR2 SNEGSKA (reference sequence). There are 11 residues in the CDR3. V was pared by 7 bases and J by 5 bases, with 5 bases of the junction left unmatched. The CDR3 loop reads CSGQGQDEQYF. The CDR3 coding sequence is TGCAGTGGACAGGGTCAAGACGAGCAGTACTTC.

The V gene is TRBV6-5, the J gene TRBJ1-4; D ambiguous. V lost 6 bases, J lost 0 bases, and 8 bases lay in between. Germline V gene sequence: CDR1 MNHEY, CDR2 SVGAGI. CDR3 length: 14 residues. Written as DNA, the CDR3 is TGTGCCAGCAGGAGGGATTCAACTAATGAAAAACTGTTTTTT. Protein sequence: CASRRDSTNEKLFF.

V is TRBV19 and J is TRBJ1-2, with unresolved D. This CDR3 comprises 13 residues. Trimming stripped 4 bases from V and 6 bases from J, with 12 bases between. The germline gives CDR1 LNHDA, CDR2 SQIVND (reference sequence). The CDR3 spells CASSTGIRDGYTF. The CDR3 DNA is TGTGCCAGTAGTACTGGGATAAGAGATGGCTACACCTTC. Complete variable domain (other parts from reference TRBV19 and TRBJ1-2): DGGITQSPKYLFRKEGQNVTLSCEQNLNHDAMYWYRQDPGQGLRLIYYSQIVNDFQKGDIAEGYSVSREKKESFPLTVTSAQKNPTAFYLCASSTGIRDGYTFGSGTRLTVV.

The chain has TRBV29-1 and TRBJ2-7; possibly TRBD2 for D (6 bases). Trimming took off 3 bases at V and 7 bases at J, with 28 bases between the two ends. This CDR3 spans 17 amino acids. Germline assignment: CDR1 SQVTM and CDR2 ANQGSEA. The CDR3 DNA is TGCAGCGTTGACTCTGGACGTGACGGACTAACTATGGGGGAGCAGTACTTC. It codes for CSVDSGRDGLTMGEQYF.

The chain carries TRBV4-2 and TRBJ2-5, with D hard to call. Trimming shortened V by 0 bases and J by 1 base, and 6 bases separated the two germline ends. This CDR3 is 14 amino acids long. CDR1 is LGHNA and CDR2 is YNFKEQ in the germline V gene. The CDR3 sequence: CASSQERLQETQYF. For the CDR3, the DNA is TGTGCCAGCAGCCAAGAACGTCTCCAAGAGACCCAGTACTTC.

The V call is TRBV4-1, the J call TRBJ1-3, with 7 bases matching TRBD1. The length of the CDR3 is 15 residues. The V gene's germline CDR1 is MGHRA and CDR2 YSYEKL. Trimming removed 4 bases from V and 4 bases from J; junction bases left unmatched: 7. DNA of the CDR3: TGCGCCAGCAGCCCTCGCCCGGGACAGGGAAACACCATATATTTT. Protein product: CASSPRPGQGNTIYF.

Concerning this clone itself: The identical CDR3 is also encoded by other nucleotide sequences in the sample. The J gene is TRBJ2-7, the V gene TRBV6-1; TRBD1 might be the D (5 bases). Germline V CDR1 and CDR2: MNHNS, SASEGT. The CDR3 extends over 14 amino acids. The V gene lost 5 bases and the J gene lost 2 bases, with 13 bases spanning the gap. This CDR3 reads CASSNRYETYEQYF. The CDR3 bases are TGTGCCAGCAGTAACAGGTATGAAACCTACGAGCAGTACTTC.

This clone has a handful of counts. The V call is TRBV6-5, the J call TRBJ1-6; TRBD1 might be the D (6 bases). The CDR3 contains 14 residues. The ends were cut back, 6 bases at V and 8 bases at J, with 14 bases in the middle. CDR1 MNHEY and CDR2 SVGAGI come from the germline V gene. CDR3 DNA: TGTGCCAGCAGCCGTGGACAGCCCGATTCACCCCTCCACTTT. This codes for CASSRGQPDSPLHF.

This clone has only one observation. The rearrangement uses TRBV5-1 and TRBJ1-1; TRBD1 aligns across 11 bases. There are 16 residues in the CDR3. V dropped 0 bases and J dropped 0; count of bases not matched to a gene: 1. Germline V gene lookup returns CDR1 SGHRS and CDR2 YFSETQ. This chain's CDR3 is CASSLGTGGMNTEAFF. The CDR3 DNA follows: TGCGCCAGCAGCTTGGGGACAGGGGGCATGAACACTGAAGCTTTCTTT.

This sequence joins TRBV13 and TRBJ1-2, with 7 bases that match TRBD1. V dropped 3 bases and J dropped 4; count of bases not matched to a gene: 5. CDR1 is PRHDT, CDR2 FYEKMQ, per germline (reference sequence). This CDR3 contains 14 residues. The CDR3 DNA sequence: TGTGCCAGCAGCTTTCGCAGGGGGGGCTATGGCTACACCTTC. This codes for CASSFRRGGYGYTF.

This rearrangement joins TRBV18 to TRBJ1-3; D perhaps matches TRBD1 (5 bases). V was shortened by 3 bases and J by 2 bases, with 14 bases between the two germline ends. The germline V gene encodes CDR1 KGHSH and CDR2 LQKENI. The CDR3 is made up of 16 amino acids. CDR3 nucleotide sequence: TGTGCCAGCTCACCCCCGTCAGGGAGGACTGGAAACACCATATATTTT. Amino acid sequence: CASSPPSGRTGNTIYF.

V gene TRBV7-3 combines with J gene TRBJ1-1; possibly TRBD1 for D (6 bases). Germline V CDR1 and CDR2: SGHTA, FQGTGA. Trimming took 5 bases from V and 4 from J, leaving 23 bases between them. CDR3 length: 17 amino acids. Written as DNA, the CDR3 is TGTGCCAGCAGCCAACCGACGGCCAGGGGATCACGCACTGAAGCTTTCTTT. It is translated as CASSQPTARGSRTEAFF. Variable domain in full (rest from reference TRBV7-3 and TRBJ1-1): GAGVSQTPSNKVTEKGKYVELRCDPISGHTALYWYRQSLGQGPEFLIYFQGTGAADDSGLPNDRFFAVRPEGSVSTLKIQRTERGDSAVYLCASSQPTARGSRTEAFFGQGTRLTVV.

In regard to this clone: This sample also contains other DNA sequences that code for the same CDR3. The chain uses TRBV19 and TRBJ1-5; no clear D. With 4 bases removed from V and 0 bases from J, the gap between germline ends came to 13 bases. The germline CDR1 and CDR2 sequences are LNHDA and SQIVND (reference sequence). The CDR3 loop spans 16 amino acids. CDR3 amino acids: CASSNLGSPSNQPQHF. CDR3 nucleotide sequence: TGTGCCAGTAGTAATCTGGGGAGTCCTAGCAATCAGCCCCAGCATTTT. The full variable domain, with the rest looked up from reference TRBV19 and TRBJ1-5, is DGGITQSPKYLFRKEGQNVTLSCEQNLNHDAMYWYRQDPGQGLRLIYYSQIVNDFQKGDIAEGYSVSREKKESFPLTVTSAQKNPTAFYLCASSNLGSPSNQPQHFGDGTRLSIL.

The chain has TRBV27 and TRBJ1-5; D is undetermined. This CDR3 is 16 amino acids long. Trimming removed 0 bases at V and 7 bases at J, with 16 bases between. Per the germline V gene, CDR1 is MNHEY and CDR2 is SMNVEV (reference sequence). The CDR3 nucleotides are TGTGCCAGCAGTTTATCCGGGAGCCGCTATGGGCAGCCCCAGCATTTT. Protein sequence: CASSLSGSRYGQPQHF.

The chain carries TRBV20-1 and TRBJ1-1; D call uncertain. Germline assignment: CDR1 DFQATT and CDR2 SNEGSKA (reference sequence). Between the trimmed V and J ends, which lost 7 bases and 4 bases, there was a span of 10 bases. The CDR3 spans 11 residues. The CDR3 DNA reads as TGCAGTGTATGGGTAATCACTGAAGCTTTCTTT. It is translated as CSVWVITEAFF.

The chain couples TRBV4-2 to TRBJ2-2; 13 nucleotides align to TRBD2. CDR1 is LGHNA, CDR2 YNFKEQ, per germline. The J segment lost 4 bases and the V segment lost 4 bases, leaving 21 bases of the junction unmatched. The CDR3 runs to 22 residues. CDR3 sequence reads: CASSLLLAGLAGPAVGTGELFF. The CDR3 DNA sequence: TGTGCCAGCAGCCTACTCCTCGCGGGACTAGCGGGGCCCGCGGTTGGCACCGGGGAGCTGTTTTTT.

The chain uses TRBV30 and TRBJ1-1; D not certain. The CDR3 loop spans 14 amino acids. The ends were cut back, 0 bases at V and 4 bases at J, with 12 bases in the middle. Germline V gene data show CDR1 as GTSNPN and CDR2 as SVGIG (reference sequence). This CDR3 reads CAWSVGVEGTEAFF. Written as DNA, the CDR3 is TGTGCCTGGAGTGTAGGCGTAGAGGGCACTGAAGCTTTCTTT.

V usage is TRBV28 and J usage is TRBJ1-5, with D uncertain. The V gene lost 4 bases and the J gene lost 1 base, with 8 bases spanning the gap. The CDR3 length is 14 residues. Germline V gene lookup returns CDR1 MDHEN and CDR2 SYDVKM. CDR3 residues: CASSWMGSNQPQHF. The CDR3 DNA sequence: TGTGCCAGCAGTTGGATGGGCAGCAATCAGCCCCAGCATTTT.

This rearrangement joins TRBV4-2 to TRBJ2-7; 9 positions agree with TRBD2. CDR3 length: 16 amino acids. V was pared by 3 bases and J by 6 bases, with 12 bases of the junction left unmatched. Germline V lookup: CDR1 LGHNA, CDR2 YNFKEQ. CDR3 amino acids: CASSQAHGTSSPEQYF. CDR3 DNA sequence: TGTGCCAGCAGCCAGGCCCACGGGACTAGCTCACCCGAGCAGTACTTC.

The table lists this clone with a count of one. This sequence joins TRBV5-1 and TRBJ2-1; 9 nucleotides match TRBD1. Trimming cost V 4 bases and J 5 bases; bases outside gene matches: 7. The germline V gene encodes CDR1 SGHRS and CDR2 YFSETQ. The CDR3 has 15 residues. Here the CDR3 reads CASSIRQGVDNEQFF. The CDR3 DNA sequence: TGCGCCAGCAGCATCCGACAGGGGGTAGACAATGAGCAGTTCTTC.

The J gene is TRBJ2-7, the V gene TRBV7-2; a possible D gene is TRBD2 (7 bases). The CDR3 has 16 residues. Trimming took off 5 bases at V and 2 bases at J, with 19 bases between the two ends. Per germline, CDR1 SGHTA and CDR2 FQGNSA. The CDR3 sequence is CASSPRGAGTPYEQYF. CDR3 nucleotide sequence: TGTGCCAGCAGCCCCCGGGGGGCGGGGACCCCCTACGAGCAGTACTTC.

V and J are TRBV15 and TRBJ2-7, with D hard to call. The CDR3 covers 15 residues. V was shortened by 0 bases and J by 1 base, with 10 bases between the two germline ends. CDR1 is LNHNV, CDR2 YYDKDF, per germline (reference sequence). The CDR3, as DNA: TGTGCCACCAGCAGAGAAGTTCTCCCGTCCTACGAGCAGTACTTC. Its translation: CATSREVLPSYEQYF.

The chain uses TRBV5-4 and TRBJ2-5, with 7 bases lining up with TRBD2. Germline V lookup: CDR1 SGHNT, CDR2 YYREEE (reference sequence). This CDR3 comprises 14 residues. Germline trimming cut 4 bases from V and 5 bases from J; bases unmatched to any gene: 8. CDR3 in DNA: TGTGCCAGCAGCCAGACCCGGGGAGGGGAGACCCAGTACTTC. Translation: CASSQTRGGETQYF.